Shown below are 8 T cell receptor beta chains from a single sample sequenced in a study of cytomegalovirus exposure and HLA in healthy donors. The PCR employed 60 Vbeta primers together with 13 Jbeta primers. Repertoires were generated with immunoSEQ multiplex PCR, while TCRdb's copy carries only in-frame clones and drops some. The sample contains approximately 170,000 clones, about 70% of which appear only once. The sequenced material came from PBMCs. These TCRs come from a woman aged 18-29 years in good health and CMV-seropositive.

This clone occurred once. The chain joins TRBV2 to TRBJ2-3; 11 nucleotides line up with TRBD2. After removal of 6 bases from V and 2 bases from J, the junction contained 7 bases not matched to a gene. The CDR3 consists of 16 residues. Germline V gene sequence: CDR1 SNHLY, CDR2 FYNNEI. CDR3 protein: CASRGRLAGHTDTQYF. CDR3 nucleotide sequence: TGTGCCAGCAGGGGTAGACTAGCGGGACACACAGATACGCAGTATTTT.

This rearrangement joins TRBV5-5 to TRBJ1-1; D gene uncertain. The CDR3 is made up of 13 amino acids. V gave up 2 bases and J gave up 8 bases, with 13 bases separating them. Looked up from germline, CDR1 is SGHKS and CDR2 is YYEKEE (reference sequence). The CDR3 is CASSFGVRSEAFF. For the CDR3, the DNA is TGTGCCAGCAGCTTCGGGGTACGGTCGGAAGCTTTCTTT.

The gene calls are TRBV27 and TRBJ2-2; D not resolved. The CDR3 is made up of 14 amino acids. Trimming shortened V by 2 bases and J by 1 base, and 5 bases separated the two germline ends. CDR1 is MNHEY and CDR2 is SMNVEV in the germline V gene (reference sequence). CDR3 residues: CASSLGRNTGELFF. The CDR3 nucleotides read TGTGCCAGCAGTTTAGGGCGGAACACCGGGGAGCTGTTTTTT.

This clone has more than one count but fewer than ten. As DNA, the CDR3 is TGTGCCAGCAGCCTGGGGGGGCCTTATGAGCAGTACTTC. This codes for CASSLGGPYEQYF. This chain uses TRBV28 with TRBJ2-7; a possible D gene is TRBD2 (7 bases). Deletions cut 6 bases from V and 7 bases from J, with 16 bases between. This CDR3 contains 13 residues. The germline gives CDR1 MDHEN, CDR2 SYDVKM.

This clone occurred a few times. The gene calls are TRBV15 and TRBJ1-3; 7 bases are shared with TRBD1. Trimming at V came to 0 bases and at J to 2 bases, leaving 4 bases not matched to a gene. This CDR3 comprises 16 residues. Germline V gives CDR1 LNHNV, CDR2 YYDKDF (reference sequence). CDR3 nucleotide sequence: TGTGCCACCAGCAGAGATATCAGGGGGGCTGGAAACACCATATATTTT. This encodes CATSRDIRGAGNTIYF.

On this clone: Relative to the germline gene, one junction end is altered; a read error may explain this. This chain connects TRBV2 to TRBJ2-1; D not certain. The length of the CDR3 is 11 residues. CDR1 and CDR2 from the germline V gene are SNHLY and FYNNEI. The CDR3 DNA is TGTGCCAGCAGTAATAACAATGGGCAGTTCTTC. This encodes CASSNNNGQFF.

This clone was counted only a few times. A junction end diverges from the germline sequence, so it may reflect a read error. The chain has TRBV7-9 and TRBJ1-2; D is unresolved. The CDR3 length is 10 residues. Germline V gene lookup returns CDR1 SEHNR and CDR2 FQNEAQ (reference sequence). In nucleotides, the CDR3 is TGTGCCAGCAGCTCCCTTAAACTCTCCTTC. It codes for CASSSLKLSF.

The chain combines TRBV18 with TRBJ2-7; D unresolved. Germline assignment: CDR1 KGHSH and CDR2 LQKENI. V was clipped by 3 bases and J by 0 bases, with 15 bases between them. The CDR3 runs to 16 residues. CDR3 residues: CASSPPRCIFSYEQYF. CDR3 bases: TGTGCCAGCTCACCCCCGCGGTGTATATTCTCCTACGAGCAGTACTTC.